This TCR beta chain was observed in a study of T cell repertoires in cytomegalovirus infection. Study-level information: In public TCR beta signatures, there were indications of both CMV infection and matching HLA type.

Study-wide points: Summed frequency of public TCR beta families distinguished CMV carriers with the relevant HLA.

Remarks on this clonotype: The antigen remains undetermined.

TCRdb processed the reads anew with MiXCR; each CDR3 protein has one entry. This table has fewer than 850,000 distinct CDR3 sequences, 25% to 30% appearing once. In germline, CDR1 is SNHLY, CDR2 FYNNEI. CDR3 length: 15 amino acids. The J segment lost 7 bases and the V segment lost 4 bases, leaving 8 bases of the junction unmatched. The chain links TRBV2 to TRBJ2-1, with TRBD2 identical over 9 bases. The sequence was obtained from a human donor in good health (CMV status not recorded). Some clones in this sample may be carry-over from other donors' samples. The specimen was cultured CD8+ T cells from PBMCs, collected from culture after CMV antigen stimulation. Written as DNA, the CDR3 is TGTGCCAGCAGTGTCGCGGGGGGGGCGTTTAATGAGCAGTTCTTC. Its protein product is CASSVAGGAFNEQFF.